Sequencing of this T cell receptor (beta chain) was carried out in a study of glioma-infiltrating T cells after dendritic cell vaccination. The immunoSEQ assay amplified TCRB CDR3 from up to roughly 2 ug DNA. Measured with immunoSEQ multiplex PCR; TCRdb has only the in-frame clones, and not every one. Of fewer than 50,000 clones listed, approximately 83% are singletons. This clone was detected only once. Germline V gene data show CDR1 as LGHNA and CDR2 as YSLEER. V lost 0 bases and J 0 bases, leaving 12 bases between the germline ends. The CDR3 is 17 amino acids. The V gene is TRBV4-3, the J gene TRBJ2-4; TRBD1 might be the D (6 bases). The sample consisted of blood, taken before dendritic cell vaccination. This TCR was recovered from a human donor with glioblastoma. The CDR3 DNA sequence: TGCGCCAGCAGCCAAGATACGGGCAGGGGAGCCAAAAACATTCAGTACTTC. It encodes CASSQDTGRGAKNIQYF.